This TCR beta chain was retrieved from a study of T-cell memory formation after mild COVID-19 (dated by TCRdb to about 2021). Study-level background: TCR sequence clusters from the two donors were found to be largely donor specific. Longitudinal TCRalpha and TCRbeta repertoire sequencing tracked T-cell clones expanding and contracting after mild COVID-19 in a couple of donors. The cohort was made up of two young adult volunteers, one female and one male, who were previously healthy. Findings and caveats that apply to the study as a whole: From day 15 to 85, contracting clones showed balanced CD4/CD8 phenotypes, whereas a second wave of clones that expanded from day 15 to 37 leaned towards CD4+. Whether the second-wave clones peaking on day 37 were SARS-CoV-2 specific was not confirmed. Contracting CD4+ clones appeared mostly in the CM and EM memory subsets, whereas CD8+ clones were enriched in EMRA. Some responding clones were found in pre-infection memory, which suggests that pre-existing cross-reactive memory T cells took part in the SARS-CoV-2 response. The study included only a couple of mild cases, and larger cohorts that include severe cases with pre-infection samples were judged to be necessary.

TCRdb lists the instrument as Illumina NovaSeq 6000. TCRalpha and TCRbeta cDNA libraries were constructed by 5'RACE with constant-segment primers, with sample barcodes and unique molecular identifiers being introduced. RNA was extracted from every sample with Trizol reagent. Amplification of the libraries took two PCR steps, and the second step added a second sample barcode plus Illumina TruSeq adapters. The libraries were sequenced on an Illumina NovaSeq using 2 x 150 bp paired-end reads. The study's processing was this. The reads were demultiplexed and collapsed into UMI-guided consensus sequences using migec v1.2.7. Using mixcr v2.1.11, UMI consensuses were aligned to TRA and TRB V and J templates and then assembled into clonotypes. A clonotype was counted as expanded or contracted only if both edgeR and NoisET called the change significant, with noise models trained on biological replicates. For edgeR calls, the cutoffs were a false discovery rate-adjusted p below 0.01 and a log2 fold-change threshold of 1. PCA with hierarchical clustering of max-normalized trajectories of the 1000 most abundant clonotypes was used as exploratory dynamics analysis. Separately sequenced CD4+ and CD8+ repertoires were used to assign a CD4 or CD8 phenotype to each responding clone. Clones were called with MiXCR by TCRdb after fastp trimmed the public reads at Q25, and only in-frame beta chains were retained. Rows are combined by CDR3 protein, so each entry shows the most common genes and DNA. The V and J calls reflect TCRdb's pipeline rather than the authors' work. For this sample there are 450,000 or so distinct CDR3 sequences; 20% to 25% appear just once. Under 15% of the sample rests with the top ten.

This clonotype was counted a few times. No cognate antigen has been identified for it. Base qualities are not recorded, but no much larger clone differs from it by a single base. Ficoll-Paque density gradient centrifugation was used to isolate PBMCs. Its CDR3 holds 14 amino acids, cysteine through phenylalanine. The CDR3 DNA has 42 bases and is translated from base 1. The junction carries 10 bases between V and J, which are trimmed by 3 bases and 3 bases respectively. Based on the germline V gene, the CDR1 and CDR2 sequences are KGHDR and SFDVKD. The sequence is built from TRBV24-1 and TRBJ1-2; the D gene assignment is ambiguous. The sequencing sample was made of PBMCs or a T cell subset sorted from them (not recorded which). The sequence came from an adult woman who had mild COVID-19 (a few samples of this study predate the infection). The sample titles of this study are shuffled in the database, so cell type and time point are left out; the donor was told from shared clones. The sequenced DNA: TGTGCCACCAGTGATAACATCTTTGACTATGGCTACACCTTC. It codes for CATSDNIFDYGYTF.